This T cell receptor beta chain was recovered during a study of T cells after yellow fever vaccination. Study background: When fractions had low cell numbers, they were prepared with SMART-Seq v4 Ultra Low Input.

Germline V gene lookup returns CDR1 SGHRS and CDR2 YFSETQ. The CDR3 loop spans 13 amino acids. Trimming stripped 5 bases from V and 6 bases from J, with 12 bases between. This clonotype was seen a handful of times. What it binds is unknown. Universal primer sites and UMIs were introduced during 5'RACE template-switching synthesis of TCR cDNA. TCRdb re-called the 5' RACE reads with MiXCR, one entry per CDR3 protein. This table holds a few hundred thousand distinct CDR3 sequences, 6.9% found once. General study points: Contaminants from the bulk population, in the form of abundant clonotypes, could be found in FACS-sorted repertoires. A weaker but faster secondary response was observed, peaking on day 5 versus 15.

Source: CD4+ T cells sorted from PBMCs, taken 15 days after the yellow fever booster vaccination. V gene TRBV5-1 combines with J gene TRBJ2-1; D ambiguous. The TCR sequence derives from a man under 40 who received the YFV17D yellow fever vaccine. The CDR3 DNA reads TGCGCCAGCAGTCCCGATAATAGCAATGAGCAGTTCTTC. Translating gives CASSPDNSNEQFF.